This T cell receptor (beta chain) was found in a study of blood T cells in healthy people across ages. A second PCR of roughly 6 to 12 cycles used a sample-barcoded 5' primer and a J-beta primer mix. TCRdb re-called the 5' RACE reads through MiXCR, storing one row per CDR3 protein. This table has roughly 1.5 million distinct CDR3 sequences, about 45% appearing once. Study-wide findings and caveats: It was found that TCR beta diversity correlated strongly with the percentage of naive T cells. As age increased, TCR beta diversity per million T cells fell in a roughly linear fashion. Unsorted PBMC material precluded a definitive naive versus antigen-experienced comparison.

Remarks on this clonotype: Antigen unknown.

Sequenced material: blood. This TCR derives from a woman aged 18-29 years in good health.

CDR3 in amino acids: CASNTGAISPLHF. DNA for the CDR3: TGTGCCAGCAACACTGGGGCTATTTCACCCCTCCACTTT. The rearrangement links TRBV7-9 to TRBJ1-6; tentatively, D is TRBD1 (5 bases). V was trimmed by 7 bases and J by 9 bases, leaving 13 bases between them. The germline V gene has CDR1 SEHNR and CDR2 FQNEAQ (reference sequence). This CDR3 is built from 13 residues.